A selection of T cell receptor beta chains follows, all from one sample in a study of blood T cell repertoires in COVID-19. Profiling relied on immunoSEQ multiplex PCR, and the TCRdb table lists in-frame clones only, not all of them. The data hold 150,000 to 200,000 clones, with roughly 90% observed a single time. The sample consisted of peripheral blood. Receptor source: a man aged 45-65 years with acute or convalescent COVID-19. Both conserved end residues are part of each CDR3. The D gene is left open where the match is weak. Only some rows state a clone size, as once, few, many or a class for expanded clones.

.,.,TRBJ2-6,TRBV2,TGTGCCAGCAGTCTTGGGGCCAACGTCCTGACTTTC,CASSLGANVLTF
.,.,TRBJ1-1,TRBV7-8,TGTGCCAGCAGCGCGGAGCTGAACACTGAAGCTTTCTTT,CASSAELNTEAFF
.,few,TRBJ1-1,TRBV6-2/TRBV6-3,TGTGCCAGCAGTTCGACAGACCGAACGAGGGAAGCTTTCTTT,CASSSTDRTREAFF
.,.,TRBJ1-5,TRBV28,TGTGCCAGCAGTTTATCTGGGGCGAGTAAGCCCCAGCATTTT,CASSLSGASKPQHF
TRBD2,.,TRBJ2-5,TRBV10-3,TGTGCCATCAGTGGGGGGACTAGCGGGGGACCGATCCAAGAGACCCAGTACTTC,CAISGGTSGGPIQETQYF
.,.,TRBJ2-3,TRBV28,TGTGCCAGCAGTTTAGCCTCCACAGCTACGCAGTATTTT,CASSLASTATQYF
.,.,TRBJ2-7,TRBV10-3,TGTGCCATCAGTGAGCGAGCCTACGAGCAGTACTTC,CAISERAYEQYF
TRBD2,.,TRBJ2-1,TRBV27,TGTGCCAGCAGTTTAGAGACCCGACTAGCGGGCTACAATGAGCAGTTCTTC,CASSLETRLAGYNEQFF
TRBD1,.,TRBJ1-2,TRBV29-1,TGCAGCGCCCTAAACAGGGGGCAGGGAAATGGCTACACCTTC,CSALNRGQGNGYTF
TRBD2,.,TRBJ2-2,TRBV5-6,TGTGCCAGCAGCTTGGGACTAGCGGGAGGGCCTACCGGGGAGCTGTTTTTT,CASSLGLAGGPTGELFF
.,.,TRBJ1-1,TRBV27,TGTGCCAGCAGTTTATCCCGGGGGGGGCGGATGAACACTGAAGCTTTCTTT,CASSLSRGGRMNTEAFF
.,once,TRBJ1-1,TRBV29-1,TGCAGCGTTGAAGGGGTTGTGGGGGCTGACACTGAAGCTTTCTTT,CSVEGVVGADTEAFF
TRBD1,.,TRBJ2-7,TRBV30,TGTGCCCGGCGGGGGACAGGGTACCACGAGCAGTACTTC,CARRGTGYHEQYF
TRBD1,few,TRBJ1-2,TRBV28,TGTGCCAGCAGTTTGGCCGGGACAGGGGGCGATGGCTACACCTTC,CASSLAGTGGDGYTF
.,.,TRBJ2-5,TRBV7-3,TGTGCCAGCAGCTCCCAGGGATACCAAGAGACCCAGTACTTC,CASSSQGYQETQYF
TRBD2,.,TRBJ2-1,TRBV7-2,TGTGCCAGCAGCCTACTTACTAGCGGGTACAATGAGCAGTTCTTC,CASSLLTSGYNEQFF
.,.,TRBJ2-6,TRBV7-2,TGTGCCAGCAGCTTAATTTTTGGCCTAGCGACTGGGGCCAACGTCCTGACTTTC,CASSLIFGLATGANVLTF
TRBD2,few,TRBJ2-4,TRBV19,TGTGCCAGTAGTATCCCAAGCGGGGTGGCCAAAAACATTCAGTACTTC,CASSIPSGVAKNIQYF
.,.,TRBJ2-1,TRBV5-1,TGCGCCAGCAGCTTGGGGGGGCGCGACGGCGATGAGCAGTTCTTC,CASSLGGRDGDEQFF
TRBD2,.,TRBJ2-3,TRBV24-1,TGTGCCACCAGTGGGGGAGGGCGGAGCACAGATACGCAGTATTTT,CATSGGGRSTDTQYF
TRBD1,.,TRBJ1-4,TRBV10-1,TGCGCCAGCAGGAGGACAGGGGGAACTACCGATAATGAAAAACTGTTTTTT,CASRRTGGTTDNEKLFF
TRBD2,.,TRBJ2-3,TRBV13,TGTGCCAGCAGCCTCCGGACTAGCGGGAGACCCAGCACAGATACGCAGTATTTT,CASSLRTSGRPSTDTQYF
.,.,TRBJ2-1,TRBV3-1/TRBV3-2,TGTGCCAGCAGCCCCGGCTTTTCGGGGACAAACAATGAGCAGTTCTTC,CASSPGFSGTNNEQFF
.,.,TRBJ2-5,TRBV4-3,TGCGCCAGCAGCCAACCGGGACAAGAGACCCAGTACTTC,CASSQPGQETQYF
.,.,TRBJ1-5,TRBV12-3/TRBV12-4,TGTGCCAGCAATACAGGGTTTGCCCAGCCCCAGCATTTT,CASNTGFAQPQHF
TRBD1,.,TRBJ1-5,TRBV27,TGCGCCAGCAGTTATACACAGGGGGGTCAGCCCCAGCATTTT,CASSYTQGGQPQHF
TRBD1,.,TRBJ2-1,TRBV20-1,TGCAGTGCTAGTGATGACAGGGGGGTCTGGGATGAGCAGTTCTTC,CSASDDRGVWDEQFF
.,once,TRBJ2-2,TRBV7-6,TGTGCCGCTCGGGACACCTCGGCCACCGGGGAGCTGTTTTTT,CAARDTSATGELFF
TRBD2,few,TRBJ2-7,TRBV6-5,TGTGCCAGCAGTTACTCGTTCGGGGGGGTCTACGAGCAGTACTTC,CASSYSFGGVYEQYF
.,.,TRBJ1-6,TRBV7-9,TGTGCCAGCAGCTTAGTAGGGGGATATTCACCCCTCCACTTT,CASSLVGGYSPLHF
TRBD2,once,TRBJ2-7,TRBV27,TGTGCCAGCAGACCCACTAGCGGGAGAGGCGAGCAGTACTTC,CASRPTSGRGEQYF
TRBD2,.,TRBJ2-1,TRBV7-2,TGTGCCAGCAGCCCATGGGGGACTAGCGGGGGGCCCCAAATTGAGCAGTTCTTC,CASSPWGTSGGPQIEQFF
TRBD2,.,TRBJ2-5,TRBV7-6,TGTGCCAGCAGCTTAAGGGCGGGGAGGGAGGATCAAGAGACCCAGTACTTC,CASSLRAGREDQETQYF
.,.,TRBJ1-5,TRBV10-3,TGTGCCATCAGTGCCGAACTCAATCAGCCCCAGCATTTT,CAISAELNQPQHF
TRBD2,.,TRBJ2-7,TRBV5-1,TGCGCCAGCAGCTGGAGCGGGAGTCGTGACGAGCAGTACTTC,CASSWSGSRDEQYF
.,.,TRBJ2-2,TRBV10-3,TGTGCCATCAGTGAGCAAACACGACCGATCTCGTTCCGGGTTCGCGCCGGGGAGCTGTTTTTT,CAISEQTRPISFRVRAGELFF
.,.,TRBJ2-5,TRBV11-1,TGTGCCAGCAGCGCAAATGGAGGGTTCCAAGAGACCCAGTACTTC,CASSANGGFQETQYF
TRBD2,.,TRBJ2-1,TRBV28,TGTGCCAGCAGACTAGCGGGAGGTCACGAGCAGTTCTTC,CASRLAGGHEQFF
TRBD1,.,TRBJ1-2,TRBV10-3,TGTGCCATCAGTGGTCCAGGGGGATCTGGCTACACCTTC,CAISGPGGSGYTF
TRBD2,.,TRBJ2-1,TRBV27,TGTGCCAGCAGTTCGGCTAGCGGGTGGTCCGAGGGGTTTAATGAGCAGTTCTTC,CASSSASGWSEGFNEQFF